This TCR beta chain was captured in a study of cytomegalovirus exposure and HLA in healthy donors. With 60 Vbeta and 13 Jbeta primers, the PCR was carried out. Assay used: immunoSEQ multiplex PCR; TCRdb lists only in-frame clones, some missing. The table lists approximately 150,000 clones, approximately 79% of them singletons. This CDR3 has 18 residues. The sequence was obtained from a man between 60 and 75 years old in good health and CMV-seronegative. V and J are TRBV12-2 and TRBJ2-2; TRBD1 was called by the table and not checked on the DNA. TRBV12-2 is assigned pseudogene status. Sequenced: PBMCs. The chain's CDR3 is CASRLGKQTGTNTGELFF. The CDR3 DNA reads TGTGCAAGTCGCTTAGGCAAACAAACAGGAACCAACACCGGGGAGCTGTTTTTT.